Shown below are 18 T cell receptor beta chains from a single sample sequenced in a study of a mutant IDH1 vaccine in newly diagnosed glioma. TCRdb's copy holds only in-frame clones and misses some; the assay was immunoSEQ multiplex PCR. Counted here are some 64,000 clones, about four fifths occurring once; the ten biggest clones make up about 6%. Antigens of these TCRs are unknown. As for time point: week 11, during vaccination. Doses comprised 300 ug of mutant IDH1 20-mer peptide each, plus topical imiquimod. The source was PBMCs, collected from a glioma patient whose treatment included an IDH1 peptide vaccine. Every receptor here comes from a man aged 45-65 years with glioma.

This rearrangement joins TRBV9 to TRBJ2-1; D possibly matches TRBD1 or TRBD2 (5 bases each). The germline CDR1 and CDR2 sequences are SGDLS and YYNGEE. This CDR3 spans 16 amino acids. Trimming shortened V by 0 bases and J by 4 bases, and 14 bases separated the two germline ends. CDR3 sequence (DNA): TGTGCCAGCAGCGTAGCCGAGGGGAGAGGGTACAATGAGCAGTTCTTC. Amino acids: CASSVAEGRGYNEQFF. Full variable domain (outside the CDR3, taken from reference TRBV9 and TRBJ2-1): DSGVTQTPKHLITATGQRVTLRCSPRSGDLSVYWYQQSLDQGLQFLIQYYNGEERAKGNILERFSAQQFPDLHSELNLSSLELGDSALYFCASSVAEGRGYNEQFFGPGTRLTVL.

The rearrangement uses TRBV28 and TRBJ1-2; D gene uncertain. The ends were cut back, 3 bases at V and 6 bases at J, with 8 bases in the middle. Per the germline V gene, CDR1 is MDHEN and CDR2 is SYDVKM. This CDR3 is built from 12 residues. CDR3 sequence: CASSFEGDGYTF. CDR3 nucleotide sequence: TGTGCCAGCAGTTTTGAAGGTGATGGCTACACCTTC.

The V call is TRBV5-6, the J call TRBJ2-5, with 11 bases matching TRBD2. The J segment lost 1 base and the V segment lost 7 bases, leaving 6 bases of the junction unmatched. The CDR3 is 15 residues long. Germline V CDR1 and CDR2: SGHDT, YYEEEE. CDR3 loop: CASRTSGQSQETQYF. Written as DNA, the CDR3 is TGTGCCAGCCGGACTAGCGGGCAATCCCAAGAGACCCAGTACTTC.

The chain links TRBV19 to TRBJ1-1, with D tentatively TRBD1 (5 bases). The CDR3 runs 16 residues. Between the trimmed V and J ends, which lost 7 bases and 2 bases, there was a span of 20 bases. Germline assignment: CDR1 LNHDA and CDR2 SQIVND (reference sequence). CDR3 residues: CASTPRVSFLNTEAFF. The CDR3 DNA sequence: TGTGCCAGTACCCCCAGGGTTTCTTTCTTAAACACTGAAGCTTTCTTT.

This sequence joins TRBV25-1 and TRBJ2-7; 7 nucleotides agree with TRBD1. Trimming cost V 3 bases and J 3 bases; bases outside gene matches: 8. The CDR3 runs to 15 residues. Germline CDR1 is MGHDK and CDR2 is SYGVNS. CDR3 in amino acids: CASSDSNGQVYEQYF. The CDR3 DNA reads as TGTGCCAGCAGTGACTCAAACGGACAGGTCTACGAGCAGTACTTC.

The chain combines TRBV4-1 with TRBJ2-5, with no clear D. V was trimmed by 3 bases and J by 4 bases, leaving 12 bases between them. The CDR3 sequence is 14 residues long. Germline V lookup: CDR1 MGHRA, CDR2 YSYEKL. DNA of the CDR3: TGCGCCAGCAGCCAGACACAGCTGACAGAGACCCAGTACTTC. As protein: CASSQTQLTETQYF.

The V gene is TRBV20-1, the J gene TRBJ1-2, with D unclear. Germline values: CDR1 DFQATT, CDR2 SNEGSKA (reference sequence). The CDR3 is made up of 11 amino acids. The V end was cut by 2 bases, the J end by 8 bases, with 9 bases between. CDR3 coding DNA: TGCAGTGCTAGACCTAGTCTCGGCTACACCTTC. Encoded protein: CSARPSLGYTF.

This rearrangement joins TRBV19 to TRBJ2-7; the D call may be TRBD1 or TRBD2 (5 bases each). Germline CDR1 LNHDA, CDR2 SQIVND (reference sequence). V gave up 10 bases and J gave up 0 bases, with 10 bases separating them. The CDR3 contains 12 residues. CDR3: CATGTASYEQYF. The CDR3 DNA is TGTGCCACCGGGACGGCCTCCTACGAGCAGTACTTC.

This chain links TRBV5-1 with TRBJ1-1; D gene uncertain. Per germline, CDR1 SGHRS and CDR2 YFSETQ. CDR3 size: 15 residues. V was shortened by 4 bases and J by 0 bases, with 13 bases between the two germline ends. Written as DNA, the CDR3 is TGCGCCAGCAGCCCCTCGGACGGCTTGAACACTGAAGCTTTCTTT. Its translation: CASSPSDGLNTEAFF.

This sequence joins TRBV7-8 and TRBJ1-6; D possibly corresponds to TRBD1 (5 bases). The CDR3 has 18 residues. The ends were cut back, 3 bases at V and 1 base at J, with 16 bases in the middle. Per the germline V gene, CDR1 is SGHVS and CDR2 is FQNEAQ. The CDR3 is CASSLRGSNRSYNSPLHF. The CDR3 region has the DNA TGTGCCAGCAGCTTGCGGGGGAGCAATAGGTCCTATAATTCACCCCTCCACTTT.

This chain connects TRBV5-1 to TRBJ2-7, with TRBD2 identical over 9 bases. The trim removed 3 bases at V and 2 bases at J, leaving 3 bases unmatched. The CDR3 contains 14 residues. Germline V lookup: CDR1 SGHRS, CDR2 YFSETQ. In DNA form, the CDR3 reads TGCGCCAGCAGCTCTAGCGGGGCCGCCTACGAGCAGTACTTC. Translating it yields CASSSSGAAYEQYF.

The chain employs TRBV5-1 and TRBJ2-7, with 8 bases fitting TRBD2. The germline V gene encodes CDR1 SGHRS and CDR2 YFSETQ. V was clipped by 7 bases and J by 4 bases; unmatched bases: 10. The CDR3 is 14 residues long. The DNA of the CDR3 is TGCGCCAGCGGTCGGGGGAGCGGGAGTTACGAGCAGTACTTC. Its protein product is CASGRGSGSYEQYF.

CDR3 in amino acids: CASSLGGSEREAFF. The CDR3 coding sequence is TGTGCCAGCAGCTTGGGGGGGTCCGAAAGGGAAGCTTTCTTT. This sequence joins TRBV5-4 and TRBJ1-1, with D maybe TRBD1 (5 bases). The V end lost 0 bases, the J end lost 8 bases, and 14 bases lay between the germline ends. This CDR3 is 14 amino acids long. The germline V gene encodes CDR1 SGHNT and CDR2 YYREEE (reference sequence).

In this sample, this clone turned up a few times. The chain carries TRBV7-9 and TRBJ1-1; possibly TRBD1 for D (5 bases). Germline V gene sequence: CDR1 SEHNR, CDR2 FQNEAQ (reference sequence). The V end was cut by 4 bases, the J end by 8 bases, with 23 bases between. The CDR3 runs to 16 residues. CDR3 DNA: TGTGCCAGCAGCTCGATGGGGCGGACACTCGAAGGAGAAGCTTTCTTT. Encoded protein: CASSSMGRTLEGEAFF.

The chain employs TRBV6-1 and TRBJ2-1; D ambiguous. V dropped 1 base and J dropped 6 bases, with 13 bases sitting between them. The CDR3 has 15 residues. Germline CDR1 and CDR2: MNHNS and SASEGT. CDR3 DNA: TGTGCCAGCAGTGAAGATGGAATAGTAAGCAATGAGCAGTTCTTC. It yields the protein CASSEDGIVSNEQFF.

The rearrangement links TRBV29-1 to TRBJ2-2, with 12 nucleotides matching TRBD2. In germline, CDR1 is SQVTM, CDR2 ANQGSEA. V gave up 3 bases and J gave up 7 bases; unmatched junction bases: 12. This CDR3 spans 17 amino acids. CDR3 sequence reads: CSVDLGGTSGSFGELFF. CDR3 nucleotide sequence: TGCAGCGTTGACCTGGGGGGGACTAGCGGGTCTTTCGGGGAGCTGTTTTTT.

The gene calls are TRBV5-4 and TRBJ1-2; 9 bases fit TRBD1. Germline V gives CDR1 SGHNT, CDR2 YYREEE (reference sequence). The CDR3 loop spans 12 amino acids. V shed 4 bases, J shed 7 bases, and the junction held 2 bases outside the gene matches. In DNA, the CDR3 is TGTGCCAGCAGCAGACAGGGGGGTGGCTACACCTTC. Amino acids: CASSRQGGGYTF.

This clone was seen only a few times. J is TRBJ1-1 and V is TRBV5-1, with a tentative D call TRBD1 (5 bases). CDR1 is SGHRS, CDR2 YFSETQ, per germline. Deletions cut 4 bases from V and 0 bases from J, with 13 bases between. The CDR3 consists of 15 residues. The CDR3 is CASSPNRHMNTEAFF. DNA of the CDR3: TGCGCCAGCAGCCCGAACAGGCACATGAACACTGAAGCTTTCTTT.